This note documents a single TCR beta chain sequence. Its antigen is unidentified. From RNA transcripts, TCR beta CDR3 regions were amplified. Using the HTBI primer set, a first-round RT-PCR was run on the TCR CDR3. TCRdb redid the calling of the multiplex PCR reads with MiXCR, one entry per CDR3 protein. The repertoire holds roughly 570,000 distinct CDR3 sequences, with about half as singletons. The entry originates in a study of T cells in Graves' hyperthyroidism and ophthalmopathy. This CDR3 region has 13 residues. Trimming took 7 bases from V and 1 from J, leaving 11 bases between them. Germline V gives CDR1 SNHLY, CDR2 FYNNEI. Study findings and constraints: Patients with ophthalmopathy were separated from those with stable hyperthyroidism by a 13 V-J model.

Thyroid ultrasound and orbital computed tomography, with clinical symptoms and serum thyroxine and TRAb, informed diagnoses. The chain combines TRBV2 with TRBJ2-7, with D uncertain. This receptor was taken from an adult woman with Graves' disease, either hyperthyroidism or ophthalmopathy (not recorded which). The sample comprised peripheral blood or thyroid tissue (not recorded which). The CDR3 loop reads CASNEYPSYEQYF. The DNA for the CDR3 is TGTGCCAGCAACGAGTACCCTTCCTACGAGCAGTACTTC.